Each of the 6 T cell receptor beta chains below was sequenced from the same sample in a study of blood T cell repertoires in COVID-19. Sequencing used immunoSEQ multiplex PCR; TCRdb keeps in-frame clones, though not all of them. The sample records about 370,000 clones, just over 90% being singletons. Sequencing was done on a sample of PBMCs or T cells enriched from blood (not recorded which). The source of these receptors is a middle-aged woman who had been exposed to COVID-19.

The chain couples TRBV4-2 to TRBJ2-7, with TRBD1 identical over 9 bases. Losses at the gene ends were 2 bases for V and 1 base for J; bases not matched to a gene: 6. The CDR3 covers 16 residues. Germline CDR1 LGHNA, CDR2 YNFKEQ. CDR3 protein: CASSQNGQGSSYEQYF. The CDR3 DNA reads as TGTGCCAGCAGCCAAAACGGACAGGGGTCTTCCTACGAGCAGTACTTC.

The J gene is TRBJ2-2, the V gene TRBV14, with 10 bases aligning to TRBD1. The CDR3 loop spans 15 amino acids. The V segment lost 5 bases and the J segment 6 bases; nucleotides outside the gene matches: 6. The germline gives CDR1 SGHDN, CDR2 FVKESK. For the CDR3, the DNA is TGTGCCAGCAGCTCGTGGACAGGGGGGCCCGGGGAGCTGTTTTTT. Amino acids: CASSSWTGGPGELFF.

This sequence joins TRBV15 and TRBJ2-3, with 10 bases that match TRBD2. V lost 2 bases to trimming and J lost 6 bases; unmatched junction nucleotides: 8. The CDR3 covers 16 residues. CDR1 and CDR2 from the germline V gene are LNHNV and YYDKDF (reference sequence). CDR3: CATSRLAGVVVDTQYF. The DNA for the CDR3 is TGTGCCACCAGCAGACTAGCGGGGGTCGTTGTGGATACGCAGTATTTT.

The CDR3 coding sequence is TGTGCCAGCAGTAATCTAAAGACCCAGTACTTC. This translates into CASSNLKTQYF. The chain combines TRBV2 with TRBJ2-5; D remains unclear. V was shortened by 5 bases and J by 6 bases, with 7 bases between the two germline ends. CDR1 and CDR2 from the germline V gene are SNHLY and FYNNEI. This CDR3 has 11 amino acids.

V usage is TRBV12-3 or TRBV12-4 and J usage is TRBJ2-1, with 9 bases aligning to TRBD2. V was pared by 6 bases and J by 6 bases, with 3 bases of the junction left unmatched. CDR3 size: 13 residues. CDR3 protein: CASRGTSLNEQFF. The CDR3 DNA reads TGTGCCAGCAGAGGGACTAGCCTCAATGAGCAGTTCTTC.

This rearrangement joins TRBV6-2 or TRBV6-3 to TRBJ1-1; weak D call: TRBD1 (5 bases). Germline V gene lookup returns CDR1 MNHEY and CDR2 SVGEGT. The V and J ends lost 5 bases and 8 bases respectively, with 15 bases between them. The CDR3 is 13 residues long. The DNA for the CDR3 is TGTGCCAGCAGTGACGGAAGGGGCCTGGAAGCTTTCTTT. It translates to CASSDGRGLEAFF.